These 3 T cell receptor beta chains originate from one sample sequenced in a study of cytomegalovirus exposure and HLA in healthy donors. The method was immunoSEQ multiplex PCR; TCRdb's version includes in-frame clones alone and lacks a portion of them. The data show about 60,000 clones, more than 90% seen once. The sequenced material came from PBMCs. The receptor set was obtained from a man aged 18 to 35 in good health and CMV-seronegative.

This chain uses TRBV28 with TRBJ2-7, with TRBD1 matching 8 bases. The CDR3 spans 14 residues. The germline gives CDR1 MDHEN, CDR2 SYDVKM. Trimming removed 7 bases from V and 2 bases from J; junction bases left unmatched: 7. CDR3 sequence: CASTRDRGAYEQYF. The DNA for the CDR3 is TGTGCCAGCACCAGAGACAGGGGAGCCTACGAGCAGTACTTC.

V and J are TRBV5-1 and TRBJ2-5, with a weak D call TRBD1 (5 bases). Per the germline V gene, CDR1 is SGHRS and CDR2 is YFSETQ. There are 13 residues in the CDR3. Between the trimmed V and J ends, which lost 2 bases and 5 bases, there was a span of 10 bases. The CDR3 nucleotides are TGCGCCAGCAGCTTAGGGGTCCTGGAGACCCAGTACTTC. Encoded protein: CASSLGVLETQYF.

This chain connects TRBV5-1 to TRBJ1-5; the D is unclear. V gave up 1 base and J gave up 2 bases, with 4 bases separating them. Germline loops: CDR1 SGHRS, CDR2 YFSETQ. This CDR3 is 13 amino acids long. The CDR3 region is CASSLSGNQPQHF. For the CDR3, the DNA is TGCGCCAGCAGCTTGTCAGGCAATCAGCCCCAGCATTTT.